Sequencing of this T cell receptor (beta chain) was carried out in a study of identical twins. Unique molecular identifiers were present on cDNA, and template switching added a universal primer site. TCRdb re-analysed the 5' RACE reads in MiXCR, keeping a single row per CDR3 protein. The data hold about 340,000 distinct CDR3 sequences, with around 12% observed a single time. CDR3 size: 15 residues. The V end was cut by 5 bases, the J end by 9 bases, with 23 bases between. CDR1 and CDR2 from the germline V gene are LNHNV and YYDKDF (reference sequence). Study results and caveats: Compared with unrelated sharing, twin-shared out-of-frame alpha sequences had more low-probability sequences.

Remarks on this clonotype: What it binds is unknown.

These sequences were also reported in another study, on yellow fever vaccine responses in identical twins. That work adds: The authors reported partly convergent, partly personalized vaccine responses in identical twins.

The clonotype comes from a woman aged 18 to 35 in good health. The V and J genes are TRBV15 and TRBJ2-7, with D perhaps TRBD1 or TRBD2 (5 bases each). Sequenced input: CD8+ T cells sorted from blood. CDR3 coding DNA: TGTGCCACCAGCCCCACAGGAGGAGCTCCTTTTGGGCAGTACTTC. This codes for CATSPTGGAPFGQYF.